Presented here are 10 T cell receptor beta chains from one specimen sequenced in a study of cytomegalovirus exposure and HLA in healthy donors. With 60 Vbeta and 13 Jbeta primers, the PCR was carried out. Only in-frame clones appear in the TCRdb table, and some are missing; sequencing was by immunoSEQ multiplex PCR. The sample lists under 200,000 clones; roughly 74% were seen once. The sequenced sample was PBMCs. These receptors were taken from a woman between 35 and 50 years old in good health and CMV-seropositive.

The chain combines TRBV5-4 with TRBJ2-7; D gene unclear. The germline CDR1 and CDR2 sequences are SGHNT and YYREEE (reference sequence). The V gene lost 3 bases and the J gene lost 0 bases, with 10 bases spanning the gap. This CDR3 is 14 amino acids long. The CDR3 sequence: CASSSDIRSYEQYF. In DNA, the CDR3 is TGTGCCAGCAGCTCTGACATTCGCTCCTACGAGCAGTACTTC. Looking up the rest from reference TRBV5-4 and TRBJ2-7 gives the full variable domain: ETGVTQSPTHLIKTRGQQVTLRCSSQSGHNTVSWYQQALGQGPQFIFQYYREEENGRGNFPPRFSGLQFPNYSSELNVNALELDDSALYLCASSSDIRSYEQYFGPGTRLTVT.

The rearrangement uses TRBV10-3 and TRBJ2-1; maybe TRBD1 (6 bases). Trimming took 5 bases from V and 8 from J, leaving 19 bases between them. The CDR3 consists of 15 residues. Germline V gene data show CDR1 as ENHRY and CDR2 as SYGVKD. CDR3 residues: CAISKNRDRVDEQFF. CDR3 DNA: TGTGCCATCAGTAAAAACAGGGATCGGGTGGATGAGCAGTTCTTC.

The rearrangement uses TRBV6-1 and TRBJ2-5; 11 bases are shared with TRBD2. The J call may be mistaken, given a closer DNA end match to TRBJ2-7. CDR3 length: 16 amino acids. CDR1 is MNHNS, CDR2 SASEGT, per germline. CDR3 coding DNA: TGTGCCAGCAGTGAAGGTAGCGGGAGGGTGACCTACGAGCAGTACTTC. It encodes CASSEGSGRVTYEQYF.

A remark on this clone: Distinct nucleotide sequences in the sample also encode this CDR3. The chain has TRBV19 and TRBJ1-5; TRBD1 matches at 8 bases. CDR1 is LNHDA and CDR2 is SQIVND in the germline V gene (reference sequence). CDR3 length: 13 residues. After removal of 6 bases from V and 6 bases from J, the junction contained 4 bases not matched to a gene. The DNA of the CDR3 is TGTGCCAGTAGCGGACAGGGAGGTCAGCCCCAGCATTTT. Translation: CASSGQGGQPQHF.

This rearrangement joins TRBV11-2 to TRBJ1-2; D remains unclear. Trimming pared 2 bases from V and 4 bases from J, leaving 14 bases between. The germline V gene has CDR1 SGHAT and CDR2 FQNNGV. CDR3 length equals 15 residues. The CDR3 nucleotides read TGTGCCAGCAGCTTACCGGGGTATCGGGTCTATGGCTACACCTTC. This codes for CASSLPGYRVYGYTF.

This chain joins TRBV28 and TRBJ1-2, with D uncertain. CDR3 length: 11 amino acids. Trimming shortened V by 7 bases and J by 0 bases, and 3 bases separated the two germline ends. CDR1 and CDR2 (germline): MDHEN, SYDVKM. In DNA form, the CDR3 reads TGTGCCAGCAATACTAACTATGGCTACACCTTC. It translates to CASNTNYGYTF.

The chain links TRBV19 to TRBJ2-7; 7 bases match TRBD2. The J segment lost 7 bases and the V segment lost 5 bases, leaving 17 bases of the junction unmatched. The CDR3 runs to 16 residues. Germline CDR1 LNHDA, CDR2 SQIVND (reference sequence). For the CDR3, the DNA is TGTGCCAGTAGTCCCTATGGGCCGGGAGGACTAGAAGAGCAGTACTTC. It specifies CASSPYGPGGLEEQYF.

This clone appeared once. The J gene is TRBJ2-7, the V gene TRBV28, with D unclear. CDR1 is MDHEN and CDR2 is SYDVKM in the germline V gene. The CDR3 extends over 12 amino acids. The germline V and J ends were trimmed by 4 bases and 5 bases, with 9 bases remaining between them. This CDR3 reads CASSSPPHEQYF. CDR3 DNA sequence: TGTGCCAGCAGTTCCCCCCCTCACGAGCAGTACTTC.

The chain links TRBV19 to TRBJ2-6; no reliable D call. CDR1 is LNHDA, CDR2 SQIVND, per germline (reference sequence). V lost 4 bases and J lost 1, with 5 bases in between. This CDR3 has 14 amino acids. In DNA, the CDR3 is TGTGCCAGTAGTAAACGGTCTGGGGCCAACGTCCTGACTTTC. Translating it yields CASSKRSGANVLTF.

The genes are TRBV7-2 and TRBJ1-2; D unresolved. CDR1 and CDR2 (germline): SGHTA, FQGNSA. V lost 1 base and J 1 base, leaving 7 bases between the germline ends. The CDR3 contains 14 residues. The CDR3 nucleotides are TGTGCCAGCAGCTTAGGGTACAATAACTATGGCTACACCTTC. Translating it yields CASSLGYNNYGYTF.